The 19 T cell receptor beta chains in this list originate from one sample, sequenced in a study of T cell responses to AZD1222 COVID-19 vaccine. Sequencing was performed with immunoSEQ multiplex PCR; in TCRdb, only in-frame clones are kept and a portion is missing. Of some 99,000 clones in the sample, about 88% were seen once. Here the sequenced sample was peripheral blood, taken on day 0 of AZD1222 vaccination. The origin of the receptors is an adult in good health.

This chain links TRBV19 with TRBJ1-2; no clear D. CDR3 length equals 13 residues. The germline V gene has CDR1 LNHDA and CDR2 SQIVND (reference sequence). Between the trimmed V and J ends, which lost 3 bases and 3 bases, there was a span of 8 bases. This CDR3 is CASSMRQHYGYTF. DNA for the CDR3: TGTGCCAGTAGTATGCGGCAGCACTATGGCTACACCTTC.

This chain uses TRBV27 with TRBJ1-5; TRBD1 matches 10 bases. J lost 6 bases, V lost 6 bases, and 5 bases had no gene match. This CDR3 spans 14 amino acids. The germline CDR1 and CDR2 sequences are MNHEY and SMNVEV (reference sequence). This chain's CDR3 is CASSWDRGSQPQHF. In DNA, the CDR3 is TGTGCCAGCAGCTGGGACAGGGGAAGTCAGCCCCAGCATTTT.

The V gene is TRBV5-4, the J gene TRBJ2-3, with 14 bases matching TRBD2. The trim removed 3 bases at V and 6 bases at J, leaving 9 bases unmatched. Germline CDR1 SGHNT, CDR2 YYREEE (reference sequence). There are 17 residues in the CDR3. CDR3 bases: TGTGCCAGCAGCTCCGGACTAGCGGGGGGCGGTAGGGATACGCAGTATTTT. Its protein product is CASSSGLAGGGRDTQYF.

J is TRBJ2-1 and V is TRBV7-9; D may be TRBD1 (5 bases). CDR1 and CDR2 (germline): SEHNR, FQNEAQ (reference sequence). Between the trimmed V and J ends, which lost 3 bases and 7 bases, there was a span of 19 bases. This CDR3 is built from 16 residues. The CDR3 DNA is TGTGCCAGCAGCTTCGTGGGGCAGTTCCCCCGAAATGAGCAGTTCTTC. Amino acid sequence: CASSFVGQFPRNEQFF.

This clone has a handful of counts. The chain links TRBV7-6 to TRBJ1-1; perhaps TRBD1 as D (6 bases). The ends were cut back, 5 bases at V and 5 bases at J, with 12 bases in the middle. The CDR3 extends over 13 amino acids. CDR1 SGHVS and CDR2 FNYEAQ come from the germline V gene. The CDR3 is CASSLGGETEAFF. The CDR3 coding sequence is TGTGCCAGCAGCCTAGGGGGGGAAACTGAAGCTTTCTTT.

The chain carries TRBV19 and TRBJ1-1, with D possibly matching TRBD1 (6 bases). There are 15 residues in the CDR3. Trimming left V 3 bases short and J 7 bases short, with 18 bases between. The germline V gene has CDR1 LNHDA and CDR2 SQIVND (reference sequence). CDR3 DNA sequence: TGTGCCAGTAGTATTCGTGGGGGCCTGGCCGTTGAAGCTTTCTTT. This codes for CASSIRGGLAVEAFF.

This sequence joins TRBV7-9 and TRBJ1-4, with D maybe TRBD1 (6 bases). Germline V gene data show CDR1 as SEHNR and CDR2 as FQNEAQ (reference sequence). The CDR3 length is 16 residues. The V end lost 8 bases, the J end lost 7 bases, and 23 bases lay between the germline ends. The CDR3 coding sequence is TGTGCCAGCTGCGACGCGGGGGCCTCCCTGAGTGAAAAACTGTTTTTT. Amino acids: CASCDAGASLSEKLFF.

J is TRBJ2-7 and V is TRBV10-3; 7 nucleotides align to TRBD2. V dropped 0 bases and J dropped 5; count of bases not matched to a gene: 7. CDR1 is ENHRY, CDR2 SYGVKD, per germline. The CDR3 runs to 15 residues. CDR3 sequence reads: CAISESGGDSHEQYV. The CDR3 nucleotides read TGTGCCATCAGTGAGTCGGGGGGGGATAGTCACGAGCAGTACGTC.

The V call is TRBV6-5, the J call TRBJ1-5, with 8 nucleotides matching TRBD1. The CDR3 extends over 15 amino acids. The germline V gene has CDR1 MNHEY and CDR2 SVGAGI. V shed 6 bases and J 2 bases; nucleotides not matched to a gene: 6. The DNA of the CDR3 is TGTGCCAGCAGCCAAGACAGGGGCGGCAATCAGCCCCAGCATTTT. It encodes CASSQDRGGNQPQHF.

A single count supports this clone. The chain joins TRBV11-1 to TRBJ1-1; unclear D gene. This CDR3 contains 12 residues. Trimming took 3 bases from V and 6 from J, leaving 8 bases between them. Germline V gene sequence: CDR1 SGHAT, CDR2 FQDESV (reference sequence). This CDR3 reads CASSFSTSEAFF. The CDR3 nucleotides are TGTGCCAGCAGCTTTAGTACTTCTGAAGCTTTCTTT. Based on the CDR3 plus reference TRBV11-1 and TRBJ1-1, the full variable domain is EAEVAQSPRYKITEKSQAVAFWCDPISGHATLYWYRQILGQGPELLVQFQDESVVDDSQLPKDRFSAERLKGVDSTLKIQPAELGDSAMYLCASSFSTSEAFFGQGTRLTVV.

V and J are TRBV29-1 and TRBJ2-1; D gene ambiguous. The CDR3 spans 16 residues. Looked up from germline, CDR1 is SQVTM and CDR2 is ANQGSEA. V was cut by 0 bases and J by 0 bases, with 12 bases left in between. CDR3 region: CSVEDSSALSYNEQFF. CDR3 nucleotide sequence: TGCAGCGTTGAAGATAGCAGCGCCCTCTCCTACAATGAGCAGTTCTTC.

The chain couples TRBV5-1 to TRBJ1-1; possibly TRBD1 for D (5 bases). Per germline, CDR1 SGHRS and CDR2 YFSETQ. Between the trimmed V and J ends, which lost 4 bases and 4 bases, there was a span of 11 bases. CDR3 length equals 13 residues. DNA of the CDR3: TGCGCCAGCAGCCCGGACACTTTCACTGAAGCTTTCTTT. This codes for CASSPDTFTEAFF.

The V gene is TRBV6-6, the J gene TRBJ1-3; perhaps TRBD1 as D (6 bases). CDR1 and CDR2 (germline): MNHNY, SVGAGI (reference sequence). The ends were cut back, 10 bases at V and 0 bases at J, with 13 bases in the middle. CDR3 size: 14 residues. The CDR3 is CATRGTHSGNTIYF. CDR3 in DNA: TGTGCCACCAGGGGAACCCACTCTGGAAACACCATATATTTT.

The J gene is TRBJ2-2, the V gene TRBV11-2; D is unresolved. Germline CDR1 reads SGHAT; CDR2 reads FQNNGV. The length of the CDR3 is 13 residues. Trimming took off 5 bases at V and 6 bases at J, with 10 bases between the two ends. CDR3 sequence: CASSLGLAGELFF. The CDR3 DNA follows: TGTGCCAGCAGCCTCGGGCTAGCCGGGGAGCTGTTTTTT.

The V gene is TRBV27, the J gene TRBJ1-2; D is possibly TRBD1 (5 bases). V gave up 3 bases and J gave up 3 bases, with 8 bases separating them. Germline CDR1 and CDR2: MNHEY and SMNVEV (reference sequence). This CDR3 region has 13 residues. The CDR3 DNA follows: TGTGCCAGCAGTTTTGAAGGGGACTATGGCTACACCTTC. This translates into CASSFEGDYGYTF.

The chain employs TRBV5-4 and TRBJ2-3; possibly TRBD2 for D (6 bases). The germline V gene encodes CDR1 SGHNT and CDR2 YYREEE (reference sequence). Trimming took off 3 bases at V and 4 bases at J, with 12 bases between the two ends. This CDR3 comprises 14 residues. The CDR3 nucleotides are TGTGCCAGCAGCTCGGCGGGAAGGTCAGATACGCAGTATTTT. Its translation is CASSSAGRSDTQYF.

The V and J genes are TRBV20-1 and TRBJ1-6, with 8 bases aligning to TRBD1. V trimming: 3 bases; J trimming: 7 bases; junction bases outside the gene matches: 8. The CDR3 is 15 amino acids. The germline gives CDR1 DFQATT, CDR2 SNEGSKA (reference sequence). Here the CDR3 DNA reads TGCAGTGCTAGTCGGCAGGGGGCTTGGAATTCACCCCTCCACTTT. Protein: CSASRQGAWNSPLHF.

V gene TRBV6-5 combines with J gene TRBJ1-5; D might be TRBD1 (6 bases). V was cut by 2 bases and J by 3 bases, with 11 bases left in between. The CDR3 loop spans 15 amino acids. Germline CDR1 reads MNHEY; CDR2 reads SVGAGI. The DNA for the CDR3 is TGTGCCAGCAGTTACACCAGGGGAAACAATCAGCCCCAGCATTTT. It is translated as CASSYTRGNNQPQHF.

CDR3 nucleotide sequence: TGTGCCAGCGGCCAAGGCGGAGGATATGGCTACACCTTC. Encoded protein: CASGQGGGYGYTF. This rearrangement joins TRBV2 to TRBJ1-2; D gene ambiguous. The CDR3 runs 13 residues. Germline loops: CDR1 SNHLY, CDR2 FYNNEI. Trimming left V 8 bases short and J 5 bases short, with 15 bases between.